Below, 14 T cell receptor beta chains from the same sample are listed, as sequenced in a study of glioma-infiltrating T cells. TCR alpha and beta CDR3 regions were amplified from RNA using iRepertoire nested multiplex PCR. TCRdb ran MiXCR on the multiplex PCR reads and lists one entry per CDR3 protein. The sample has some 190,000 distinct CDR3 sequences; approximately 30% are singletons. Material: glioma tissue, nonneoplastic brain tissue, or PBMCs (not recorded which). The receptors were sampled from a human donor with low-grade glioma or glioblastoma, undergoing nonglioma brain surgery, or in good health (not recorded which).

The genes are TRBV4-2 and TRBJ2-1; 9 positions match TRBD2. The germline V gene has CDR1 LGHNA and CDR2 YNFKEQ. There are 16 residues in the CDR3. V lost 2 bases, J lost 9 bases, and 11 bases stayed unmatched. Written as DNA, the CDR3 is TGTGCCAGCAGCCAAATTCCGGGACTAGCTGCGGGTGAGCAGTTCTTC. The encoded protein is CASSQIPGLAAGEQFF.

Details on this clonotype: Since a much larger clone is just one base distant, this may be a read error. The chain combines TRBV7-9 with TRBJ2-1; unclear D gene. The germline V gene has CDR1 SEHNR and CDR2 FQNEAQ (reference sequence). This CDR3 contains 16 residues. V lost 6 bases, J lost 5 bases, and 20 bases lay in between. The CDR3 loop is CASSKQFQDPHNEQFF. Written as DNA, the CDR3 is TGTGCCAGCAGTAAACAATTCCAGGACCCACACAATGAGCAGTTCTTC.

About this clonotype: This may arise from a read error, as a much more abundant clone is one base away. The CDR3 DNA reads as TGTGCCATTAGACCGCAAGCTAATGAAAAACTGTTTTTT. Its translation: CAIRPQANEKLFF. The rearrangement joins TRBV2 to TRBJ1-4; D gene uncertain. The CDR3 contains 13 residues. Germline lookup yields CDR1 SNHLY and CDR2 FYNNEI. The V end lost 10 bases, the J end lost 3 bases, and 12 bases lay between the germline ends.

The chain links TRBV19 to TRBJ2-1; D is perhaps TRBD2 (5 bases). CDR3 length: 15 amino acids. V lost 2 bases and J 2 bases, leaving 10 bases between the germline ends. Germline V lookup: CDR1 LNHDA, CDR2 SQIVND (reference sequence). This CDR3 reads CASSISPGTYNEQFF. CDR3 sequence (DNA): TGTGCCAGTAGTATATCCCCGGGAACCTACAATGAGCAGTTCTTC.

This clonotype has a count of ten or more. The gene calls are TRBV9 and TRBJ1-1; maybe TRBD1 (6 bases). V lost 0 bases to trimming and J lost 1 base, with 13 bases between them. CDR3 length: 16 amino acids. Germline values: CDR1 SGDLS, CDR2 YYNGEE. The CDR3 nucleotides read TGTGCCAGCAGCGTAGGAAGGGGGGGATCGAACACTGAAGCTTTCTTT. Translation gives CASSVGRGGSNTEAFF.

The chain is built from TRBV20-1 and TRBJ2-3; D gene uncertain. Germline V CDR1 and CDR2: DFQATT, SNEGSKA (reference sequence). The CDR3 is 13 amino acids. The CDR3, as DNA: TGCATTTCTATTGCCAGCTTCACAGATACGCAGTATTTT. Residues: CISIASFTDTQYF.

Concerning this clonotype itself: Given a much more abundant clone one base away, this may be a read error. This chain uses TRBV3-1 with TRBJ2-7; D perhaps matches TRBD1 (5 bases). CDR3 length: 13 amino acids. From germline, CDR1 is LGHDT and CDR2 YNNKEL (reference sequence). CDR3 in amino acids: CASSLDSPYDQYF. CDR3 nucleotides: TGTGCCAGCAGCCTAGACAGCCCCTACGATCAGTACTTC.

This clonotype has ten or more counts. This sequence joins TRBV3-1 and TRBJ2-1, with D maybe TRBD1 (5 bases). The CDR3 has 14 residues. V lost 5 bases to trimming and J lost 8 bases, with 16 bases between them. Per the germline V gene, CDR1 is LGHDT and CDR2 is YNNKEL (reference sequence). The CDR3 here is CASSMWTNPHEQFF. In DNA, the CDR3 is TGTGCCAGCAGCATGTGGACAAATCCACATGAGCAGTTCTTC.

This clonotype was picked up many times. This chain links TRBV6-1 with TRBJ1-5; D is perhaps TRBD1 (6 bases). V lost 5 bases, J lost 0 bases, and 14 bases lay in between. CDR3 size: 16 residues. Germline CDR1 is MNHNS and CDR2 is SASEGT. CDR3 sequence: CASSSWGQASNQPQHF. The CDR3 DNA reads as TGTGCCAGCAGTTCATGGGGGCAGGCTAGCAATCAGCCCCAGCATTTT.

This clonotype has at least ten counts. The chain recombines TRBV4-2 with TRBJ2-1; TRBD2 might be the D (5 bases). V was trimmed by 8 bases and J by 4 bases, leaving 18 bases between them. CDR3 length: 15 residues. Germline loops: CDR1 LGHNA, CDR2 YNFKEQ. This CDR3 reads CASDEASGRYNEQFF. The CDR3 DNA reads as TGTGCCAGCGATGAGGCGAGCGGAAGATACAATGAGCAGTTCTTC.

Ten or more counts support this clonotype. The V call is TRBV2, the J call TRBJ1-1, with a weak D call TRBD1 (6 bases). The CDR3 spans 15 residues. Trimming shortened V by 7 bases and J by 2 bases, and 17 bases separated the two germline ends. CDR1 and CDR2 (germline): SNHLY, FYNNEI. The CDR3 DNA follows: TGTGCCAGCATACGTCGGGGGGGCGCCAACACTGAAGCTTTCTTT. This sequence encodes CASIRRGGANTEAFF.

The V gene is TRBV5-5, the J gene TRBJ2-7; D not certain. The CDR3 has 13 amino acids. Germline CDR1 SGHKS, CDR2 YYEKEE (reference sequence). V was clipped by 0 bases and J by 3 bases, with 7 bases between them. The chain's CDR3 is CASSLVIRYEQYF. Here the CDR3 DNA reads TGTGCCAGCAGCTTGGTTATTCGCTACGAGCAGTACTTC.

The chain carries TRBV3-1 and TRBJ2-1; possibly TRBD2 for D (6 bases). The germline V gene has CDR1 LGHDT and CDR2 YNNKEL (reference sequence). V was trimmed by 4 bases and J by 8 bases, leaving 15 bases between them. This CDR3 contains 14 residues. The CDR3 region is CASSLGGDFDEQFF. The DNA for the CDR3 is TGTGCCAGCAGCCTGGGCGGGGATTTTGATGAGCAGTTCTTC.

The V gene is TRBV20-1, the J gene TRBJ1-2, with 8 bases identical to TRBD1. The CDR3 is 12 residues long. The germline V gene has CDR1 DFQATT and CDR2 SNEGSKA (reference sequence). The trim removed 5 bases at V and 8 bases at J, leaving 7 bases unmatched. Here the CDR3 DNA reads TGCAGTGCTGGGCAGACAGGGGCGGGCTACACCTTC. Protein sequence: CSAGQTGAGYTF.